This T cell receptor beta chain was identified in a study of blood T cells in healthy people across ages. The study, taken as a whole, reports: Expanded clonotype changes were possibly confounded by unknown donor CMV status. Estimates of total diversity, which came from one million sequenced T cells, were considered to be underestimates.

A J-beta primer mix and a sample-barcoded 5' primer were used in a second PCR of roughly 7 to 12 cycles. One entry per CDR3 protein results from TCRdb running MiXCR on the 5' RACE reads. The sample includes fewer than 1,000,000 distinct CDR3 sequences, around 45% seen only once; the top ten take around a sixth. Worth noting for this clonotype: Its target is unknown.

The extraction recovered at least 5.5 micrograms of total RNA per sample. The sequence was obtained from a man of 80 years or more in good health. Sequencing was done on a sample of blood.

CDR3 DNA sequence: TGTGCCAGCAGTGCGGGACAGAGCCGTACGGAGCAGTACTTC. Translation gives CASSAGQSRTEQYF. The rearrangement links TRBV25-1 to TRBJ2-7, with 7 bases identical to TRBD1. Germline lookup yields CDR1 MGHDK and CDR2 SYGVNS. The CDR3 runs 14 residues. J was trimmed by 7 bases and V by 4 bases; bases with no gene match: 10.